Shown below are 21 T cell receptor beta chains from a single sample sequenced in a study of regulatory T cells in long-lasting Graves disease. CDR3-region Arm-PCR and iRepertoire HTBI primers produced the TCR beta libraries. TCRdb used MiXCR to reprocess the multiplex PCR reads, holding one entry per CDR3 protein. The sample gives about 540,000 distinct CDR3 sequences, around an eighth of which show up once; roughly 10% is in the top ten. Time point: newly diagnosed GD, antithyroid drugs for less than 3 months. PBMC RNA served as the TCR library source. This same sample was also part of a study on T cells in Graves' hyperthyroidism and ophthalmopathy.

The sequences come from peripheral blood mononuclear cells (PBMCs), collected at new diagnosis, from a patient treated with antithyroid drugs. The receptors here all came from a young man with Graves disease.

This clonotype was picked up many times. The rearrangement uses TRBV27 and TRBJ1-2; the D is unclear. CDR1 is MNHEY, CDR2 SMNVEV, per germline (reference sequence). CDR3 size: 14 residues. V lost 5 bases, J lost 8 bases, and 18 bases lay in between. Here the CDR3 reads CASSRSGPWEGYTF. CDR3 nucleotides: TGTGCCAGCAGTCGATCCGGCCCTTGGGAGGGCTACACCTTC.

This clonotype was picked up many times. The chain joins TRBV12-3 or TRBV12-4 to TRBJ2-5; 11 bases are shared with TRBD2. The CDR3 extends over 16 amino acids. V lost 5 bases and J lost 2; bases outside the gene matches: 7. This CDR3 reads CASSPSTSGVQETQYF. As DNA, the CDR3 is TGTGCCAGCAGTCCCTCGACTAGCGGGGTTCAAGAGACCCAGTACTTC.

This clonotype was detected a few times. This sequence joins TRBV20-1 and TRBJ2-1, with a tentative D call TRBD2 (5 bases). The V gene lost 5 bases and the J gene lost 9 bases, with 14 bases spanning the gap. The CDR3 is 12 residues long. Germline V gives CDR1 DFQATT, CDR2 SNEGSKA (reference sequence). For the CDR3, the DNA is TGCAGTGCTCGGGAAATACGCAGTGAGCAGTTCTTC. Protein: CSAREIRSEQFF.

This clonotype came up a few times. The chain has TRBV25-1 and TRBJ2-5; D tentatively fits TRBD1 or TRBD2 (6 bases each). Trimming shortened V by 6 bases and J by 4 bases, and 18 bases separated the two germline ends. The V gene's germline CDR1 is MGHDK and CDR2 SYGVNS. The CDR3 extends over 15 amino acids. CDR3 protein: CASSALRGVSETQYF. As DNA, the CDR3 is TGTGCCAGCAGCGCCCTTAGGGGGGTTTCAGAGACCCAGTACTTC.

This clonotype was seen many times. The J gene is TRBJ2-3, the V gene TRBV27; maybe TRBD2 (5 bases). Germline values: CDR1 MNHEY, CDR2 SMNVEV (reference sequence). CDR3 length equals 15 residues. Trimming pared 5 bases from V and 2 bases from J, leaving 14 bases between. CDR3 sequence reads: CASSSPREDTDTQYF. In nucleotides, the CDR3 is TGTGCCAGCAGTAGCCCACGGGAAGACACAGATACGCAGTATTTT.

The sample holds a few counts of this clonotype. The chain recombines TRBV4-2 with TRBJ2-7; weak D call: TRBD2 (5 bases). Trimming took 0 bases from V and 2 from J, leaving 11 bases between them. CDR3 size: 15 residues. Looked up from germline, CDR1 is LGHNA and CDR2 is YNFKEQ. The CDR3 sequence: CASSQDIANPYEQYF. CDR3 in DNA: TGTGCCAGCAGCCAAGATATAGCGAATCCCTACGAGCAGTACTTC.

This clonotype showed up many times. The chain employs TRBV3-1 and TRBJ2-7; D might be TRBD1 (5 bases). The CDR3 totals 13 residues. V shed 5 bases and J shed 2 bases, with 10 bases lying between them. Germline values: CDR1 LGHDT, CDR2 YNNKEL (reference sequence). The CDR3 loop reads CASSELGPYEQYF. The CDR3 DNA is TGTGCCAGCAGCGAATTGGGGCCCTACGAGCAGTACTTC.

This clonotype was seen repeatedly, ten times or more. This chain connects TRBV12-3 or TRBV12-4 to TRBJ1-4; D ambiguous. Trimming took off 3 bases at V and 3 bases at J, with 8 bases between the two ends. The CDR3 runs to 14 residues. The CDR3 protein is CASSFGGPNEKLFF. For the CDR3, the DNA is TGTGCCAGCAGTTTCGGAGGGCCTAATGAAAAACTGTTTTTT.

This clonotype occurred a few times. CDR3 coding DNA: TGTGCCAGCAGCCGCTTCGTTTGGGGACCTAATGAAAAACTGTTTTTT. Its translation is CASSRFVWGPNEKLFF. This chain links TRBV5-6 with TRBJ1-4; D may be TRBD1 (5 bases). Trimming took 4 bases from V and 3 from J, leaving 16 bases between them. Germline CDR1 reads SGHDT; CDR2 reads YYEEEE. CDR3 size: 16 residues.

This clonotype was found many times. The chain carries TRBV2 and TRBJ2-7, with TRBD1 matching over 8 bases. Germline lookup yields CDR1 SNHLY and CDR2 FYNNEI. Losses at the gene ends were 1 base for V and 3 bases for J; bases not matched to a gene: 2. This CDR3 comprises 14 residues. The chain's CDR3 is CASSEEGTGYEQYF. The CDR3 DNA reads TGTGCCAGCAGTGAAGAAGGGACAGGCTACGAGCAGTACTTC.

This clonotype occurred once. The chain is built from TRBV9 and TRBJ2-3, with D possibly being TRBD2 (6 bases). The V end lost 7 bases, the J end lost 4 bases, and 10 bases lay between the germline ends. Germline CDR1 is SGDLS and CDR2 is YYNGEE. The CDR3 loop spans 12 amino acids. The CDR3 is CASALAADTQYF. In nucleotides, the CDR3 is TGTGCCAGCGCCTTAGCGGCAGATACGCAGTATTTT.

This clonotype was seen ten or more times. The chain uses TRBV7-8 and TRBJ2-1, with 9 bases fitting TRBD2. Germline assignment: CDR1 SGHVS and CDR2 FQNEAQ. The trim removed 4 bases at V and 7 bases at J, leaving 5 bases unmatched. The CDR3 has 14 amino acids. In nucleotides, the CDR3 is TGTGCCAGCAGCTCGGGACTAGCCGCTAATGAGCAGTTCTTC. Residues: CASSSGLAANEQFF.

This clonotype was detected only a few times. V gene TRBV12-3 or TRBV12-4 combines with J gene TRBJ1-3, with D possibly matching TRBD1 (5 bases). Trimming pared 3 bases from V and 8 bases from J, leaving 11 bases between. This CDR3 spans 13 amino acids. CDR3 DNA: TGTGCCAGCAGTTTTGGGGGTCTACACACCATATATTTT. Its translation: CASSFGGLHTIYF.

This clonotype was seen many times. The J gene is TRBJ2-2, the V gene TRBV7-3, with D tentatively TRBD1 (6 bases). The CDR3 totals 15 residues. CDR1 and CDR2 (germline): SGHTA, FQGTGA. Trimming took 3 bases from V and 6 from J, leaving 14 bases between them. CDR3 nucleotides: TGTGCCAGCAGCTTGGACACCGGGACACCCGGGGAGCTGTTTTTT. Amino acids: CASSLDTGTPGELFF. Full variable domain (missing parts from reference TRBV7-3 and TRBJ2-2): GAGVSQTPSNKVTEKGKYVELRCDPISGHTALYWYRQSLGQGPEFLIYFQGTGAADDSGLPNDRFFAVRPEGSVSTLKIQRTERGDSAVYLCASSLDTGTPGELFFGEGSRLTVL.

This clonotype was seen more than once but under ten times. Given a much more abundant clone one base away, this may be a read error. V usage is TRBV6-2 or TRBV6-3 and J usage is TRBJ2-3, with TRBD2 as a possible D gene (5 bases). Gene TRBJ2-5 matches the end of the DNA better, so the J call may be wrong. CDR1 and CDR2 (germline): MNHEY, SVGEGT. This CDR3 is built from 13 residues. The CDR3 loop is CASSYSRSGTQYF. In nucleotides, the CDR3 is TGTGCCAGCAGTTACAGCAGGAGCGGGACCCAGTACTTC.

The V gene is TRBV30, the J gene TRBJ2-7, with D uncertain. V lost 7 bases to trimming and J lost 5 bases, with 21 bases between them. CDR3 length: 14 amino acids. Per germline, CDR1 GTSNPN and CDR2 SVGIG (reference sequence). The CDR3 nucleotides are TGTGCCTTCCTCCCGTCTAGTTTCCCCGACGAGCAGTACTTC. It yields the protein CAFLPSSFPDEQYF.

This clonotype was recorded many times. The chain combines TRBV12-3 or TRBV12-4 with TRBJ1-5; a possible D gene is TRBD1 (6 bases). V lost 6 bases and J 5 bases, leaving 14 bases between the germline ends. CDR3 length: 14 amino acids. The CDR3 reads CASRGQIRDQPQHF. The CDR3 nucleotides are TGTGCCAGCAGAGGACAGATTCGGGATCAGCCCCAGCATTTT.

The chain uses TRBV7-9 and TRBJ2-5, with 7 bases that match TRBD2. Germline trimming cut 3 bases from V and 4 bases from J; bases unmatched to any gene: 2. The germline V gene encodes CDR1 SEHNR and CDR2 FQNEAQ (reference sequence). This CDR3 spans 13 amino acids. The CDR3 DNA follows: TGTGCCAGCAGCTTTACTAGCGCAGAGACCCAGTACTTC. This translates into CASSFTSAETQYF.

Turning to this clonotype: Possible read error: a much larger clone is one base away. The rearrangement links TRBV28 to TRBJ1-1, with 7 bases lining up with TRBD1. Germline V gives CDR1 MDHEN, CDR2 SYDVKM. CDR3 length equals 13 residues. The CDR3 DNA reads TGTACCAGCAGTTTATCAGGGGGAGCCGGAGCTTTCTTT. Protein sequence: CTSSLSGGAGAFF.

This clonotype has at least ten counts. The rearrangement uses TRBV27 and TRBJ2-1; 11 bases agree with TRBD2. Germline CDR1 MNHEY, CDR2 SMNVEV (reference sequence). V was pared by 3 bases and J by 7 bases, with 5 bases of the junction left unmatched. This CDR3 region has 15 residues. CDR3 sequence reads: CASSFLAGGVNEQFF. The CDR3, as DNA: TGTGCCAGCAGTTTCCTAGCGGGAGGTGTGAATGAGCAGTTCTTC.

In its sample, this clonotype was seen a few times. The chain joins TRBV24-1 to TRBJ1-5; tentatively, D is TRBD1 (6 bases). Germline V gene data show CDR1 as KGHDR and CDR2 as SFDVKD. V lost 9 bases and J lost 6, with 26 bases in between. The CDR3 has 17 amino acids. The CDR3 coding sequence is TGTGCCACCGAGAAGAATGGGACAAAAGAGAGACTTCAGCCCCAGCATTTT. It codes for CATEKNGTKERLQPQHF.